Included here is one T cell receptor (beta chain) sequence, with context. Its antigen is unknown. These data come from a study of response to subunit inactivated influenza vaccine. The study, taken as a whole, reports: Each seasonal influenza vaccination recruits few new T cells, the authors suggested.

In TCRdb, the RT-PCR reads were re-called with MiXCR into one record per CDR3 protein. This sample has 300,000 to 350,000 distinct CDR3 sequences, with approximately 20% found just once. The junction had 4 bases not matched to a gene; V was cut back by 1 base and J by 8 bases. CDR3 length equals 14 residues. CDR1 and CDR2 (germline): SGHTA, FQGNSA. The chain joins TRBV7-2 to TRBJ2-1, with 8 bases that match TRBD1. The clonotype comes from a man between 50 and 69 years old who received an inactivated influenza vaccine. The sample in question was PBMCs from blood, obtained about 20 months after vaccination. In DNA, the CDR3 is TGTGCCAGCAGCTTAGAGGTACAGGGGGATGAGCAGTTCTTC. This sequence encodes CASSLEVQGDEQFF.